These 7 T cell receptor beta chains were sequenced from one sample in a study of post-analysis software for immune sequencing data. Findings of the study overall: About five TRBV segments were more frequent in patients than controls; TRBV5-6, TRBV5-1 and TRBV20-1 belonged to this group.

Their cognate antigens are unknown. TCR beta cDNA libraries had unique molecular identifiers. Using its own MiXCR run on the PCR reads, TCRdb lists one record per CDR3 protein. Among over 700,000 distinct CDR3 sequences listed, 25% to 30% were seen once. The specimen was blood. These receptor sequences come from a girl between 10 and 17 years old with multiple sclerosis.

This chain uses TRBV10-3 with TRBJ1-5, with D perhaps TRBD1 (6 bases). The V end lost 10 bases, the J end lost 7 bases, and 14 bases lay between the germline ends. The CDR3 contains 12 residues. Germline-derived CDR1 and CDR2 are ENHRY and SYGVKD. In DNA form, the CDR3 reads TGTGCCACTAGACAGGATCGCCAGCCCCAGCATTTT. Its translation: CATRQDRQPQHF.

This chain connects TRBV28 to TRBJ2-7; D tentatively reads TRBD1 or TRBD2 (5 bases each). Trimming took 8 bases from V and 9 from J, leaving 23 bases between them. Germline lookup yields CDR1 MDHEN and CDR2 SYDVKM. This CDR3 region has 14 residues. CDR3 nucleotides: TGTGCCAGCCCCCGCTGGCCGAGAGGGACCGCGCAGTACTTC. It is translated as CASPRWPRGTAQYF.

This chain links TRBV29-1 with TRBJ1-1, with a weak D call TRBD1 (6 bases). Trimming cost V 8 bases and J 0 bases, with 13 bases left between them. The CDR3 has 13 residues. Germline assignment: CDR1 SQVTM and CDR2 ANQGSEA. CDR3 sequence (DNA): TGCAGCCTCTACAGGGATATGAACACTGAAGCTTTCTTT. Protein: CSLYRDMNTEAFF.

The V and J genes are TRBV10-3 and TRBJ2-3; D is possibly TRBD1 or TRBD2 (5 bases each). The CDR3 has 13 amino acids. CDR1 is ENHRY and CDR2 is SYGVKD in the germline V gene. The germline V and J ends were trimmed by 2 bases and 6 bases, with 9 bases remaining between them. The DNA for the CDR3 is TGTGCCATCAGTGAGAGAGGGGACGATACGCAGTATTTT. The encoded protein is CAISERGDDTQYF.

To note about this clonotype: A much bigger clone sits one base away, suggesting this may be a read error. This chain connects TRBV29-1 to TRBJ2-7; D might be TRBD2 (7 bases). The CDR3 extends over 14 amino acids. Germline assignment: CDR1 SQVTM and CDR2 ANQGSEA. V shed 5 bases and J shed 4 bases, with 18 bases lying between them. DNA of the CDR3: TGCAGCGTTCAAAGGGGGGGATCGCAGTACGAGCAGTACTTC. Its translation: CSVQRGGSQYEQYF.

The CDR3: CASSARDRGWETQYF. In nucleotides, the CDR3 is TGTGCCAGCAGTGCCCGGGACAGGGGGTGGGAGACCCAGTACTTC. The genes are TRBV27 and TRBJ2-5; TRBD1 agrees at 11 bases. Per the germline V gene, CDR1 is MNHEY and CDR2 is SMNVEV (reference sequence). V lost 5 bases, J lost 5 bases, and 7 bases stayed unmatched. CDR3 length: 15 residues.

This clonotype was counted at least ten times. CDR3: CSAQSGRHDNEQFF. As DNA, the CDR3 is TGCAGTGCTCAGAGCGGGAGACATGACAATGAGCAGTTCTTC. The gene calls are TRBV20-1 and TRBJ2-1, with 8 bases lining up with TRBD2. CDR3 length: 14 residues. The J segment lost 5 bases and the V segment lost 5 bases, leaving 8 bases of the junction unmatched. The germline CDR1 and CDR2 sequences are DFQATT and SNEGSKA (reference sequence).